The 23 T cell receptor beta chains in this list originate from one sample, sequenced in a study of blood T cells in healthy people across ages. Sample-barcoded 5' priming and a J-beta primer mix drove a second PCR of roughly 7 to 11 cycles. TCRdb reprocessed the 5' RACE reads via MiXCR and lists one record per CDR3 protein. Of 700,000 or so distinct CDR3 sequences in the sample, roughly 43% were seen once. Sequenced: blood. The receptor set was obtained from a man older than 75 in good health.

In DNA, the CDR3 is TGTGCCAGCAGCTTAGGTGGGACAGGGCACAATGAGCAGTACTTC. Translating gives CASSLGGTGHNEQYF. V gene TRBV7-2 combines with J gene TRBJ2-7; 9 positions match TRBD1. CDR1 SGHTA and CDR2 FQGNSA come from the germline V gene. This CDR3 comprises 15 residues. With 1 base clipped from V and 7 bases from J, the junction kept 8 bases outside the gene matches.

The chain joins TRBV5-6 to TRBJ2-7; 8 bases are shared with TRBD1. From germline, CDR1 is SGHDT and CDR2 YYEEEE. This CDR3 region has 15 residues. V shed 4 bases and J 0 bases; nucleotides not matched to a gene: 6. The CDR3 reads CASSQWDRLSYEQYF. In DNA, the CDR3 is TGTGCCAGCAGCCAGTGGGACAGGCTCTCCTACGAGCAGTACTTC.

The V call is TRBV4-3, the J call TRBJ1-6; 7 bases match TRBD1. J was trimmed by 6 bases and V by 0 bases; bases with no gene match: 2. CDR1 is LGHNA and CDR2 is YSLEER in the germline V gene. This CDR3 is built from 15 residues. The CDR3 DNA is TGCGCCAGCAGCCAAGAGAACAGGGGTAATTCACCCCTCCACTTT. This sequence encodes CASSQENRGNSPLHF.

About this clonotype itself: Possible read error: a much larger clone is one base away. The chain joins TRBV4-3 to TRBJ2-3, with D maybe TRBD2 (6 bases). CDR3 length equals 16 residues. Trimming left V 4 bases short and J 1 base short, with 15 bases between. CDR1 and CDR2 from the germline V gene are LGHNA and YSLEER. For the CDR3, the DNA is TGCGCCAGCAGCCTCCAAGCGGGCAGCTGCACAGATACGCAGTATTTT. Translated, it gives CASSLQAGSCTDTQYF.

This clonotype turned up a few times. The V gene is TRBV29-1, the J gene TRBJ1-2; D gene unclear. V was shortened by 7 bases and J by 8 bases, with 23 bases between the two germline ends. Germline CDR1 reads SQVTM; CDR2 reads ANQGSEA. This CDR3 contains 14 residues. CDR3 sequence reads: CSAETVGSVGGYTF. As DNA, the CDR3 is TGCAGCGCCGAGACGGTCGGGTCGGTTGGAGGCTACACCTTC.

The V call is TRBV7-2, the J call TRBJ2-7, with D unclear. The CDR3 loop spans 15 amino acids. CDR1 and CDR2 (germline): SGHTA, FQGNSA. Deletions cut 5 bases from V and 0 bases from J, with 14 bases between. The CDR3 region is CASSPSAGTSYEQYF. CDR3 nucleotides: TGTGCCAGCAGCCCTTCGGCAGGCACCTCCTACGAGCAGTACTTC.

The V call is TRBV9, the J call TRBJ2-3; tentative D call: TRBD2 (6 bases). Germline CDR1 SGDLS, CDR2 YYNGEE. V lost 6 bases and J lost 6, with 17 bases in between. The CDR3 is 14 amino acids. Written as DNA, the CDR3 is TGTGCCAGCAACCGGGACTCGGAGGGCGATACGCAGTATTTT. Residues: CASNRDSEGDTQYF.

The chain combines TRBV7-2 with TRBJ2-1; either TRBD1 or TRBD2 may supply D (6 bases each). CDR1 and CDR2 from the germline V gene are SGHTA and FQGNSA. V shed 5 bases and J shed 4 bases, with 15 bases lying between them. The CDR3 is made up of 15 amino acids. The DNA of the CDR3 is TGTGCCAGCAGCCCGTGGGGGGCGGGATACAATGAGCAGTTCTTC. It encodes CASSPWGAGYNEQFF.

The genes are TRBV28 and TRBJ1-3, with D maybe TRBD1 (6 bases). V was trimmed by 5 bases and J by 0 bases, leaving 14 bases between them. The CDR3 loop spans 16 amino acids. The germline V gene encodes CDR1 MDHEN and CDR2 SYDVKM. The CDR3 DNA reads TGTGCCAGCAGTATCTCGACAGGAATCTCTGGAAACACCATATATTTT. Translated, it gives CASSISTGISGNTIYF.

In regard to this clonotype: An end of the junction does not agree with germline; a read error may underlie this. The chain links TRBV5-1 to TRBJ2-5; 8 nucleotides line up with TRBD2. The CDR3 runs 15 residues. Germline CDR1 SGHRS, CDR2 YFSETQ. CDR3 sequence reads: CASSLLAGPQEAQYF. The CDR3 DNA sequence: TGCGCCAGCAGCTTGTTAGCGGGGCCTCAAGAGGCCCAGTACTTC.

This clonotype was found a few times. The chain carries TRBV7-2 and TRBJ2-3; D is ambiguous. CDR1 is SGHTA, CDR2 FQGNSA, per germline. This CDR3 has 14 residues. Between the trimmed V and J ends, which lost 5 bases and 7 bases, there was a span of 16 bases. The CDR3 region is CASSPPPPRNTQYF. The CDR3 DNA reads as TGTGCCAGCAGCCCGCCGCCCCCGAGAAATACGCAGTATTTT.

J is TRBJ2-1 and V is TRBV29-1; TRBD1 agrees at 8 bases. Per the germline V gene, CDR1 is SQVTM and CDR2 is ANQGSEA. There are 13 residues in the CDR3. V dropped 6 bases and J dropped 3; count of bases not matched to a gene: 4. The CDR3 nucleotides read TGCAGCGTCAGGGGGCGCGTCTACAATGAGCAGTTCTTC. Translation: CSVRGRVYNEQFF.

V usage is TRBV5-1 and J usage is TRBJ1-1, with TRBD1 matching over 8 bases. Per the germline V gene, CDR1 is SGHRS and CDR2 is YFSETQ. The length of the CDR3 is 16 residues. The J segment lost 1 base and the V segment lost 4 bases, leaving 9 bases of the junction unmatched. CDR3 in DNA: TGCGCCAGCAGCCAGGGACAGGTTCTGGGGAACACTGAAGCTTTCTTT. The encoded protein is CASSQGQVLGNTEAFF.

The rearrangement links TRBV27 to TRBJ1-2; D is unclear. Trimming removed 7 bases from V and 2 bases from J, with 14 bases in between. Germline-derived CDR1 and CDR2 are MNHEY and SMNVEV (reference sequence). The CDR3 covers 14 residues. DNA for the CDR3: TGTGCCAGCAAGGCGAAGATTACCAACTATGGCTACACCTTC. It yields the protein CASKAKITNYGYTF.

The chain employs TRBV20-1 and TRBJ2-7, with TRBD1 identical over 8 bases. Germline CDR1 and CDR2: DFQATT and SNEGSKA (reference sequence). The junction had 6 bases not matched to a gene; V was cut back by 4 bases and J by 4 bases. CDR3 size: 13 residues. This chain's CDR3 is CSAKAGGKYEQYF. The CDR3 DNA is TGCAGTGCTAAGGCAGGGGGCAAATACGAGCAGTACTTC.

This clonotype has more than one count but fewer than ten. V and J are TRBV6-2 or TRBV6-3 and TRBJ2-1, with D unresolved. V was trimmed by 2 bases and J by 1 base, leaving 18 bases between them. This CDR3 has 18 residues. CDR1 is MNHEY, CDR2 SVGEGT, per germline. The CDR3 DNA follows: TGTGCCAGCAGTTACGAAGTGTTGGGGTCCCGTTCCTACAATGAGCAGTTCTTC. Translating gives CASSYEVLGSRSYNEQFF.

This clonotype was counted between two and nine times. The V and J genes are TRBV27 and TRBJ2-3; D is unresolved. V was pared by 3 bases and J by 2 bases, with 15 bases between. The germline gives CDR1 MNHEY, CDR2 SMNVEV (reference sequence). The CDR3 length is 16 residues. In DNA, the CDR3 is TGTGCCAGCAGTTTTGGTGGTAGCTGGAACACAGATACGCAGTATTTT. Residues: CASSFGGSWNTDTQYF.

This clonotype has only a few counts. CDR3 DNA: TGTGCCAGCAGCTTTCGTGCGGGTGTGCAGGGCTACACCTTC. It codes for CASSFRAGVQGYTF. The V and J genes are TRBV7-2 and TRBJ1-2; unclear D gene. In germline, CDR1 is SGHTA, CDR2 FQGNSA. This CDR3 is 14 amino acids long. V was trimmed by 3 bases and J by 8 bases, leaving 16 bases between them. Together with reference TRBV7-2 and TRBJ1-2, the CDR3 gives the full variable domain: GAGVSQSPSNKVTEKGKDVELRCDPISGHTALYWYRQSLGQGLEFLIYFQGNSAPDKSGLPSDRFSAERTGGSVSTLTIQRTQQEDSAVYLCASSFRAGVQGYTFGSGTRLTVV.

The sample holds many counts of this clonotype. The chain carries TRBV7-2 and TRBJ2-1; 12 bases map to TRBD1. J was trimmed by 6 bases and V by 1 base; bases with no gene match: 7. Germline lookup yields CDR1 SGHTA and CDR2 FQGNSA. The CDR3 extends over 17 amino acids. This chain's CDR3 is CASSLENRDRGLNEQFF. CDR3 in DNA: TGTGCCAGCAGCTTAGAGAACCGGGACAGGGGGCTCAATGAGCAGTTCTTC.

This clonotype has only a few counts. The V call is TRBV6-2 or TRBV6-3, the J call TRBJ1-4, with a weak D call TRBD1 (5 bases). This CDR3 contains 15 residues. Germline V gene data show CDR1 as MNHEY and CDR2 as SVGEGT. V was trimmed by 6 bases and J by 5 bases, leaving 16 bases between them. DNA for the CDR3: TGTGCCAGCAGGCCAAGCGGGGCTCTGAATGAAAAACTGTTTTTT. Translation: CASRPSGALNEKLFF.

The V gene is TRBV14, the J gene TRBJ1-1; possible D gene TRBD1, 6 bases. Germline V gene sequence: CDR1 SGHDN, CDR2 FVKESK. The CDR3 consists of 13 residues. The V end was cut by 1 base, the J end by 6 bases, with 9 bases between. Here the CDR3 reads CASSQARGAEAFF. CDR3 coding DNA: TGTGCCAGCAGCCAAGCCAGGGGCGCTGAAGCTTTCTTT.

Comment on this clonotype: A much larger clone lies one base from this, so it may be a read error. The CDR3 sequence is CASSLCEGEANYGYTF. The CDR3 DNA reads TGTGCCAGCAGCTTATGTGAGGGAGAAGCTAACTATGGCTACACCTTC. The J gene is TRBJ1-2, the V gene TRBV7-2, with unresolved D. The V gene lost 2 bases and the J gene lost 0 bases, with 13 bases spanning the gap. Germline lookup yields CDR1 SGHTA and CDR2 FQGNSA. The CDR3 spans 16 residues.

CDR3 bases: TGTGCCAGCAGCTACTCCCTTTGGACGGGGGAGCAGTACTTC. Translation gives CASSYSLWTGEQYF. The chain couples TRBV7-2 to TRBJ2-1, with a tentative D call TRBD2 (5 bases). The J call is in doubt because the DNA end fits TRBJ2-7 better. The CDR3 is made up of 14 amino acids. Germline V lookup: CDR1 SGHTA, CDR2 FQGNSA.